This T cell receptor beta chain came from a study of blood T cell repertoires in COVID-19. The overall study: The cDNA or gDNA used as material had been derived from T cells, B-cell-depleted T cells, or PBMCs.

Using immunoSEQ multiplex PCR, the repertoire was profiled, and TCRdb retains in-frame clones only, with some absent. The table records roughly 36,000 clones, 85% of them present only once. The germline CDR1 and CDR2 sequences are SGHAT and FQNNGV. The CDR3 contains 15 residues. Trimming left V 5 bases short and J 4 bases short, with 15 bases between. The rearrangement links TRBV11-2 to TRBJ2-1, with D perhaps TRBD2 (5 bases). The origin of this receptor is a man in his fifties or sixties with active COVID-19. Sequenced material: peripheral blood. Here the CDR3 DNA reads TGTGCCAGCAGCCCCCGGCTAGGGAGTTACAATGAGCAGTTCTTC. Translation: CASSPRLGSYNEQFF.